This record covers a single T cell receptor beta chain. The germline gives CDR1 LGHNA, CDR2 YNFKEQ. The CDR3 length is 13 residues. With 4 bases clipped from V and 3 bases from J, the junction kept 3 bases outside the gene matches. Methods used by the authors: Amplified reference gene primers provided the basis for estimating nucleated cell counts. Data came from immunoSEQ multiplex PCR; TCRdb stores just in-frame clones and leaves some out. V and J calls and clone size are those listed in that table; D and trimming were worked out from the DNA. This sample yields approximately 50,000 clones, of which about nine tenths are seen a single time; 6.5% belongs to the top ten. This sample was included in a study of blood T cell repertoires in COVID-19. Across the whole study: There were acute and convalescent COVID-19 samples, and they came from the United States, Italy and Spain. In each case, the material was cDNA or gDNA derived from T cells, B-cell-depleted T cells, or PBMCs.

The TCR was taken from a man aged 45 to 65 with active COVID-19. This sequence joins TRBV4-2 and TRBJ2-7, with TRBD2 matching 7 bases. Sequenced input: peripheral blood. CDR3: CASSPSGVYEQYF. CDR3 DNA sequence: TGTGCCAGCAGCCCGAGCGGGGTCTACGAGCAGTACTTC.